The source of this TCR beta chain is a study of blood T cell repertoires in COVID-19. For the study at large: In each case, the material was cDNA or gDNA derived from T cells, B-cell-depleted T cells, or PBMCs.

This clone was counted ten times or more. V lost 4 bases and J lost 5; bases outside the gene matches: 7. Germline values: CDR1 MNHEY, CDR2 SVGEGT. The CDR3 covers 14 residues. Repertoires were generated with immunoSEQ multiplex PCR, while TCRdb's copy carries only in-frame clones and drops some. This table holds 200,000 to 250,000 clones, 81% found once. The rearrangement joins TRBV6-2 or TRBV6-3 to TRBJ1-1; 7 nucleotides line up with TRBD1. The sample was peripheral blood. The sequence came from a woman of 80 years or more with COVID-19, enrolled during active disease. In DNA, the CDR3 is TGTGCCAGCAGTTCCGACAGGGCGAGGACTGAAGCTTTCTTT. Protein: CASSSDRARTEAFF.